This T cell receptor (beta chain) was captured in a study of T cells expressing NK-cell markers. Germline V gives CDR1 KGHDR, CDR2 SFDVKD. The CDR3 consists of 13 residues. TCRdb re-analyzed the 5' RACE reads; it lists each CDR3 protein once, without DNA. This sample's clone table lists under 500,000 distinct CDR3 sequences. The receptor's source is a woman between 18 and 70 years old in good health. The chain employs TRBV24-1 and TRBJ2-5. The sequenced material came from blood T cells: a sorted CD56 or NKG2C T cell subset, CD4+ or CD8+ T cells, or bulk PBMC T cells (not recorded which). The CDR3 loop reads CATSDVAVETQYF.